The 2 T cell receptor beta chains below all came from one sample that was sequenced in a study of T cell changes during pregnancy in multiple sclerosis (dated 2019 in TCRdb). The library was made by the immunoSEQ multiplex PCR assay. TCRdb obtained this table from immuneACCESS and retained in-frame rearrangements with V and J assigned. These tables miss some clones; where compared with another copy, unresolved V genes account for less than half of the shortfall, and the remainder is unexplained. The table for this sample lists approximately 74,000 clones; about 88% of them were counted only once. The ten largest clones capture 3% to 3.5% of the sample. The source material was peripheral blood, sampled before pregnancy. The receptors here all came from a female donor with multiple sclerosis, enrolled in a pregnancy study.

This chain links TRBV20-1 with TRBJ2-3; 7 bases fit TRBD1. The CDR3 is made up of 11 amino acids. V trimming: 5 bases; J trimming: 5 bases; junction bases outside the gene matches: 1. Per the germline V gene, CDR1 is DFQATT and CDR2 is SNEGSKA (reference sequence). The CDR3 loop reads CSAHRGDTQYF. In DNA, the CDR3 is TGCAGTGCTCACAGGGGAGATACGCAGTATTTT.

J is TRBJ2-5 and V is TRBV5-4; 9 bases map to TRBD2. The germline CDR1 and CDR2 sequences are SGHNT and YYREEE (reference sequence). The CDR3 consists of 15 residues. The junction had 8 bases not matched to a gene; V was cut back by 4 bases and J by 4 bases. The CDR3 region is CASSHSGGSGETQYF. CDR3 bases: TGTGCCAGCAGCCATAGCGGGGGTAGTGGAGAGACCCAGTACTTC. Combining the CDR3 with reference TRBV5-4 and TRBJ2-5 gives the whole variable domain ETGVTQSPTHLIKTRGQQVTLRCSSQSGHNTVSWYQQALGQGPQFIFQYYREEENGRGNFPPRFSGLQFPNYSSELNVNALELDDSALYLCASSHSGGSGETQYFGPGTRLLVL.